This T cell receptor beta chain was recorded in a study of Ad26.COV2.S vaccination and SARS-CoV-2 variants. Findings of the study overall: Vaccinees showed greater spike-specific TCR breadth than placebo recipients.

The CDR3 loop spans 14 amino acids. CDR1 and CDR2 from the germline V gene are KGHSH and LQKENI. Trimming removed 3 bases from V and 8 bases from J, with 14 bases in between. This clone showed up just once. Its specificity is unknown. Clones were sequenced by immunoSEQ multiplex PCR, and TCRdb holds only the in-frame ones, with some missing. Found here are roughly 350,000 clones, over 75% of them singletons; the top ten hold roughly 3.1%. As for treatment: roughly 19 received Ad26.COV2.S at low or high dose, single or two shots; 5 received placebo; per-sample allocation not given. Day 63 after the first vaccine or placebo injection was the time point for sampling. The individual, an adult aged 18-55 years, was a donor in Boston.

Source: peripheral blood, taken in a trial of Ad26.COV2.S vaccine versus placebo. This chain links TRBV18 with TRBJ2-1, with D tentatively TRBD1 (6 bases). The source of this sequence is a person aged 18-65 years who received the Ad26.COV2.S COVID-19 vaccine or a placebo. The CDR3 spells CASSPLNTGHEQFF. In DNA, the CDR3 is TGTGCCAGCTCACCCTTAAACACAGGGCATGAGCAGTTCTTC.